Listed here are 6 T cell receptor beta chains from one sample, sequenced in a study of CD8+CD57+ T cells in acquired aplastic anemia (dated by TCRdb to the late 2010s). TCRdb lists the instrument as Illumina HiSeq 2000. Genomic DNA served as template for TCR beta VDJ combination and CDR3 sequence profiling. TCRdb reworked the public reads: Q25 trimming with fastp, MiXCR clone assembly, productive beta chains retained. Every distinct CDR3 protein forms one entry, paired with its most common genes and DNA. A total of some 120,000 distinct CDR3 sequences appear in this sample, about half of them only once. About 2.3% of the sample rests with the top ten. What was sequenced was sorted CD4+, CD8+, or CD8+CD57+ T cells (not recorded which) from PBMCs. The receptors were sampled from a human donor in good health, serving as a control.

This clonotype has a single count. The chain uses TRBV29-1 and TRBJ2-1; 7 bases match TRBD2. The CDR3 sequence is 14 residues long. Looked up from germline, CDR1 is SQVTM and CDR2 is ANQGSEA. Unmatched junction bases numbered 8, after V lost 7 bases and J lost 2 bases. Written as DNA, the CDR3 is TGCAGCGCTTTGACTAGCAAGGCCTACAATGAGCAGTTCTTC. Translating gives CSALTSKAYNEQFF.

This clonotype was seen many times. DNA of the CDR3: TGTGCCAGCAGCGCGGGACGAACGATTACAGATACGCAGTATTTT. Its protein is CASSAGRTITDTQYF. The chain recombines TRBV7-7 with TRBJ2-3; D may be TRBD2 (6 bases). Trimming removed 5 bases at V and 3 bases at J, with 15 bases between. Germline CDR1 and CDR2: SSHAT and FNYEAQ (reference sequence). The CDR3 sequence is 15 residues long.

This clonotype was recorded at least ten times. V gene TRBV7-2 combines with J gene TRBJ2-5; 12 bases line up with TRBD1. CDR1 and CDR2 (germline): SGHTA, FQGNSA. The CDR3 extends over 14 amino acids. V was clipped by 6 bases and J by 7 bases; unmatched bases: 6. The CDR3 region is CASSRDRGQGTQYF. The CDR3 DNA is TGTGCCAGCAGTCGGGACAGGGGGCAGGGGACCCAGTACTTC.

The rearrangement links TRBV5-1 to TRBJ1-2, with a weak D call TRBD1 (5 bases). Looked up from germline, CDR1 is SGHRS and CDR2 is YFSETQ. The V end was cut by 0 bases, the J end by 8 bases, with 11 bases between. The CDR3 covers 13 residues. CDR3 protein: CASSLVAGQGYTF. In DNA form, the CDR3 reads TGCGCCAGCAGCTTGGTTGCGGGGCAGGGCTACACCTTC. Supplemented by reference TRBV5-1 and TRBJ1-2, the full variable domain reads KAGVTQTPRYLIKTRGQQVTLSCSPISGHRSVSWYQQTPGQGLQFLFEYFSETQRNKGNFPGRFSGRQFSNSRSEMNVSTLELGDSALYLCASSLVAGQGYTFGSGTRLTVV.

This chain joins TRBV19 and TRBJ1-2, with 9 bases fitting TRBD1. V lost 5 bases and J lost 6; bases outside the gene matches: 10. CDR1 LNHDA and CDR2 SQIVND come from the germline V gene (reference sequence). The CDR3 runs to 15 residues. CDR3 sequence: CASSVAGQGSHGYTF. The CDR3 coding sequence is TGTGCCAGTAGTGTAGCGGGACAGGGTTCGCATGGCTACACCTTC.

This clonotype was seen a few times. The chain is built from TRBV15 and TRBJ1-6; weak D call: TRBD1 (5 bases). The length of the CDR3 is 14 residues. V lost 0 bases to trimming and J lost 10 bases, with 10 bases between them. CDR1 is LNHNV, CDR2 YYDKDF, per germline (reference sequence). CDR3 in DNA: TGTGCCACCAGCAGAGATAAGGGGTCGTCACCCCTCCACTTT. Its translation is CATSRDKGSSPLHF.